These 10 T cell receptor beta chains were sequenced from one sample in a study of tumor-infiltrating lymphocytes in primary liver carcinoma. The authors made TCR beta cDNA from 500 ng total RNA with a constant-region primer. Three nested multiplex PCR rounds of slightly modified ARM-PCR generated TCR beta libraries. TRBV1-TRBV30 forward and Cbeta reverse primers drove the first two approximately 10-cycle rounds. Using its own MiXCR run on the multiplex PCR reads, TCRdb lists one record per CDR3 protein. The data hold 50,000 to 70,000 distinct CDR3 sequences, with over 65% observed a single time. It was from 20-30 mg of unsorted bulk tissue that RNA and DNA were co-extracted. The source material was liver tumor tissue from sampling region 2. Subset here: tumor region T2, inferior pole. The receptors originated from a man aged 40-49 years with primary liver carcinoma and hepatitis B virus infection.

By frequency in the sample, this clonotype is medium-sized. This sequence joins TRBV6-2 or TRBV6-3 and TRBJ2-1; a weak D match, TRBD2 (5 bases). The CDR3 totals 14 residues. V was trimmed by 6 bases and J by 8 bases, leaving 17 bases between them. Germline CDR1 MNHEY, CDR2 SVGEGT. The CDR3 DNA is TGTGCCAGCAGGGCCAGCGGTCGGCGGGATGAGCAGTTCTTC. Translated: CASRASGRRDEQFF.

This clonotype was observed many times. The V gene is TRBV10-2, the J gene TRBJ2-7; D gene ambiguous. Germline lookup yields CDR1 WSHSY and CDR2 SAAADI. Trimming took off 8 bases at V and 7 bases at J, with 12 bases between the two ends. This CDR3 has 11 residues. The CDR3 reads CASRHLGEQYF. CDR3 nucleotide sequence: TGCGCCAGCCGCCACCTCGGGGAGCAGTACTTC.

Comments on this clonotype: The junction shows a germline mismatch at one end, possibly a read error. The rearrangement links TRBV29-1 to TRBJ2-7; D possibly corresponds to TRBD1 (6 bases). The CDR3 length is 13 residues. In germline, CDR1 is SQVTM, CDR2 ANQGSEA. The CDR3 DNA sequence: TGCAGCGTAGAAGACAGGCACCACGACGAGCAGTACTTC. Translated: CSVEDRHHDEQYF.

A note on this clonotype: This likely comes from a read error, as the CDR3 has no conserved phenylalanine or tryptophan at its end. V is TRBV4-1 and J is TRBJ2-7, with 10 nucleotides matching TRBD1. Germline loops: CDR1 MGHRA, CDR2 YSYEKL. The length of the CDR3 is 15 residues. The CDR3 here is CASSPSRDRGYKQYI. The CDR3 nucleotides read TGCGCCAGCAGCCCTTCCCGGGACAGGGGCTACAAGCAGTACATC.

A word on this clonotype: Mismatch with germline at one junction end may stem from a read error. This chain connects TRBV4-1 to TRBJ2-5, with 8 bases identical to TRBD2. The germline gives CDR1 MGHRA, CDR2 YSYEKL. This CDR3 has 17 amino acids. The chain's CDR3 is CASSQDQLAGMPETQYF. CDR3 in DNA: TGCGCCAGCAGCCAAGACCAATTAGCGGGAATGCCAGAGACTCAGTACTTC.

Points on this clonotype: A read error may produce the germline difference seen at one junction end. This sequence joins TRBV11-2 and TRBJ2-5; TRBD2 is a possible D gene (6 bases). The CDR3 is made up of 15 amino acids. CDR1 is SGHAT and CDR2 is FQNNGV in the germline V gene. The CDR3 protein is CASSQSPGGKETHYF. As DNA, the CDR3 is TGTGCCAGCAGCCAATCTCCTGGGGGGAAAGAGACCCATTACTTC.

Many counts were recorded for this clonotype. The rearrangement joins TRBV5-4 to TRBJ2-7; 7 bases fit TRBD1. The V segment lost 4 bases and the J segment 3 bases; nucleotides outside the gene matches: 4. The CDR3 contains 13 residues. Per the germline V gene, CDR1 is SGHNT and CDR2 is YYREEE (reference sequence). CDR3: CASSPDRNYEQYF. For the CDR3, the DNA is TGTGCCAGCAGCCCGGACAGGAACTACGAGCAGTACTTC.

This clonotype occurred a few times. The chain joins TRBV29-1 to TRBJ2-1, with D tentatively TRBD2 (5 bases). CDR1 SQVTM and CDR2 ANQGSEA come from the germline V gene. The germline V and J ends were trimmed by 7 bases and 6 bases, with 22 bases remaining between them. The CDR3 consists of 15 residues. The CDR3 DNA reads as TGCAGCGCCGAGGGTCTGGTGGGAGCTCCCAATGAGCAGTTCTTC. It specifies CSAEGLVGAPNEQFF.

As to this clonotype: One end of the junction varies from germline; a read error may be responsible. This rearrangement joins TRBV5-1 to TRBJ2-2; 9 bases align to TRBD1. Per the germline V gene, CDR1 is SGHRS and CDR2 is YFSETQ. This CDR3 is 16 amino acids long. The CDR3 DNA reads as TGCGCCAGCAGCTTGGGGACAGGGGCGAATACCGGGGATCTGTTTTTT. Translating gives CASSLGTGANTGDLFF.

On this clonotype: One end of the junction fails to match germline, which may point to a read error. DNA of the CDR3: TGTGCCGGCAGCCAAGGGACAGGGAGATCCTACGAGCAGTGCTTC. This translates into CAGSQGTGRSYEQCF. The rearrangement links TRBV11-2 to TRBJ2-7; 9 nucleotides align to TRBD1. The germline CDR1 and CDR2 sequences are SGHAT and FQNNGV. The CDR3 length is 15 residues.